The clone carrying this TCR beta chain was picked up many times. No antigen is known for it. The CDR3 totals 15 residues. Germline CDR1 reads SGHRS; CDR2 reads YFSETQ. Trimming took off 5 bases at V and 0 bases at J, with 12 bases between the two ends. This entry comes from a study of neurological immune-mediated disorders. The time point here: longitudinal time-point 1 (baseline). Study-level points and caveats: Private repertoires in all groups were suggested by the finding that expanded clones across subjects shared no CDR3 amino acid sequences.

TCRdb re-derived calls from the 5' RACE reads in MiXCR, one entry per CDR3 protein. The sample carries tens of thousands of distinct CDR3 sequences, around 11% recorded once. Sample: PBMCs. The chain joins TRBV5-1 to TRBJ1-3, with D hard to call. The sequence derives from a male donor with HTLV-1-associated myelopathy (HAM/TSP). The CDR3 sequence: CASRTAINSGNTIYF. DNA of the CDR3: TGCGCCAGCAGGACGGCGATAAACTCTGGAAACACCATATATTTT. The full variable domain, with the rest looked up from reference TRBV5-1 and TRBJ1-3, is KAGVTQTPRYLIKTRGQQVTLSCSPISGHRSVSWYQQTPGQGLQFLFEYFSETQRNKGNFPGRFSGRQFSNSRSEMNVSTLELGDSALYLCASRTAINSGNTIYFGEGSWLTVV.